Below, 23 T cell receptor beta chains from the same sample are listed, as sequenced in a study of shared clonotypes between healthy human individuals. Profiled with immunoSEQ multiplex PCR; TCRdb holds only in-frame clones, not every one. This sample has approximately 500,000 clones, with about 78% found just once. Sample: PBMCs. The receptors shown here come from a middle-aged woman in good health. Some clones in this sample may be carry-over from other donors' samples.

In this sample, this clone turned up once. The chain combines TRBV28 with TRBJ1-2; no firm D call. The ends were cut back, 1 base at V and 8 bases at J, with 11 bases in the middle. Germline loops: CDR1 MDHEN, CDR2 SYDVKM. There are 13 residues in the CDR3. CDR3 protein: CASSLLAGGGYTF. The CDR3 DNA follows: TGTGCCAGCAGTTTATTGGCAGGAGGGGGCTACACCTTC.

The chain recombines TRBV7-9 with TRBJ2-3, with D unresolved. The germline V and J ends were trimmed by 3 bases and 6 bases, with 13 bases remaining between them. From germline, CDR1 is SEHNR and CDR2 FQNEAQ (reference sequence). This CDR3 has 14 amino acids. In DNA, the CDR3 is TGTGCCAGCAGCTTCCGGTTTTCTGGGGATACGCAGTATTTT. Its translation is CASSFRFSGDTQYF.

The CDR3 DNA is TGTGCCAGCAGGGGACTAGCGGTCAGCAATGAGCAGTTCTTC. It codes for CASRGLAVSNEQFF. The V call is TRBV6-5, the J call TRBJ2-1; TRBD2 matches at 11 bases. This CDR3 is 14 amino acids long. CDR1 is MNHEY and CDR2 is SVGAGI in the germline V gene. The V and J ends lost 6 bases and 6 bases, in that order; junction bases with no gene match: 4.

V usage is TRBV5-4 and J usage is TRBJ2-5, with 9 bases fitting TRBD2. This CDR3 is built from 14 residues. Germline loops: CDR1 SGHNT, CDR2 YYREEE (reference sequence). V was pared by 4 bases and J by 2 bases, with 3 bases of the junction left unmatched. The CDR3 nucleotides read TGTGCCAGCAGCACTAGCGGGTCACAAGAGACCCAGTACTTC. Translated: CASSTSGSQETQYF.

This clone was counted ten times or more. J is TRBJ1-1 and V is TRBV29-1; D might be TRBD1 (5 bases). CDR1 is SQVTM and CDR2 is ANQGSEA in the germline V gene. V lost 6 bases and J 1 base, leaving 12 bases between the germline ends. There are 13 residues in the CDR3. The CDR3 bases are TGCAGCGTGGGGGACGCGGGGAACACTGAAGCTTTCTTT. Its protein is CSVGDAGNTEAFF.

J is TRBJ2-4 and V is TRBV10-3; D is possibly TRBD1 (6 bases). CDR3 length: 15 amino acids. Trimming took 2 bases from V and 5 from J, leaving 13 bases between them. The germline V gene encodes CDR1 ENHRY and CDR2 SYGVKD. The CDR3 here is CAISEPGQKENIQYF. Here the CDR3 DNA reads TGTGCCATCAGTGAGCCCGGACAGAAGGAAAACATTCAGTACTTC.

The gene calls are TRBV7-2 and TRBJ2-7; 7 bases are shared with TRBD2. Germline CDR1 and CDR2: SGHTA and FQGNSA. V lost 1 base and J lost 6; bases outside the gene matches: 9. This CDR3 is 15 amino acids long. The CDR3 here is CASSLDGGSWSEQYF. The CDR3 nucleotides read TGTGCCAGCAGCTTAGACGGCGGGAGCTGGAGCGAGCAGTACTTC.

This rearrangement joins TRBV21-1 to TRBJ2-7; the D call in the table, TRBD1, was not verified against the DNA. TRBV21-1 is a pseudogene segment. This CDR3 contains 15 residues. This CDR3 is CASSKAWGQVYEQYF. CDR3 DNA sequence: TGTGCCAGCAGCAAAGCGTGGGGACAGGTCTACGAGCAGTACTTC.

This clone was detected once. This chain joins TRBV4-1 and TRBJ1-1; 7 nucleotides agree with TRBD1. Germline CDR1 MGHRA, CDR2 YSYEKL. Trimming removed 6 bases from V and 3 bases from J; junction bases left unmatched: 7. CDR3 length equals 14 residues. This CDR3 reads CASRLTGVDTEAFF. The DNA of the CDR3 is TGCGCCAGCAGACTCACAGGGGTCGACACTGAAGCTTTCTTT.

The gene calls are TRBV2 and TRBJ2-2; D may be TRBD2 (6 bases). The length of the CDR3 is 16 residues. The V gene lost 9 bases and the J gene lost 6 bases, with 23 bases spanning the gap. CDR1 is SNHLY and CDR2 is FYNNEI in the germline V gene. CDR3 bases: TGTGCCAGTCGTGGCTGGACCCACCCGGGGGCCGGGGAGCTGTTTTTT. It is translated as CASRGWTHPGAGELFF.

The chain employs TRBV5-1 and TRBJ2-3, with a possible D match to TRBD2 (5 bases). CDR1 SGHRS and CDR2 YFSETQ come from the germline V gene. The CDR3 totals 16 residues. Trimming left V 0 bases short and J 6 bases short, with 17 bases between. The CDR3 DNA reads as TGCGCCAGCAGCTTGGGGAGGCAGAGAAGTACCGATACGCAGTATTTT. Translating it yields CASSLGRQRSTDTQYF.

V and J are TRBV5-5 and TRBJ1-1; D gene ambiguous. V was pared by 0 bases and J by 1 base, with 13 bases between. The CDR3 covers 16 residues. Germline V gives CDR1 SGHKS, CDR2 YYEKEE (reference sequence). CDR3 nucleotides: TGTGCCAGCAGCTTGGTTAGGCAGGTCAAGAACACTGAAGCTTTCTTT. It yields the protein CASSLVRQVKNTEAFF.

The V call is TRBV28, the J call TRBJ1-5, with TRBD1 as a possible D gene (6 bases). Trimming took 0 bases from V and 1 from J, leaving 13 bases between them. Germline CDR1 MDHEN, CDR2 SYDVKM. CDR3 size: 17 residues. CDR3 sequence (DNA): TGTGCCAGCAGTTTATGGGGGACACTAAAAAGCAATCAGCCCCAGCATTTT. Its translation is CASSLWGTLKSNQPQHF.

CDR3: CASSSSAKGNTEAFF. As DNA, the CDR3 is TGTGCCAGCAGCTCAAGCGCGAAGGGGAACACTGAAGCTTTCTTT. This chain joins TRBV14 and TRBJ1-1; no definite D call. This CDR3 has 15 residues. Trimming took off 5 bases at V and 1 base at J, with 14 bases between the two ends. Germline V gene sequence: CDR1 SGHDN, CDR2 FVKESK.

The rearrangement joins TRBV9 to TRBJ1-1; D possibly corresponds to TRBD1 (6 bases). V gave up 4 bases and J gave up 4 bases, with 17 bases separating them. Germline V gene sequence: CDR1 SGDLS, CDR2 YYNGEE. The CDR3 runs 15 residues. The CDR3 DNA follows: TGTGCCAGCAGCCTCGGGGGGGGGCGAGGCACTGAAGCTTTCTTT. Translating gives CASSLGGGRGTEAFF.

This chain links TRBV28 with TRBJ1-2; D remains ambiguous. CDR1 is MDHEN and CDR2 is SYDVKM in the germline V gene. The CDR3 spans 15 residues. The ends were cut back, 3 bases at V and 0 bases at J, with 11 bases in the middle. CDR3 protein: CASSFLRGANYGYTF. CDR3 coding DNA: TGTGCCAGCAGTTTCCTCCGGGGAGCTAACTATGGCTACACCTTC.

The chain couples TRBV2 to TRBJ2-1; 10 bases agree with TRBD2. The length of the CDR3 is 15 residues. Losses at the gene ends were 6 bases for V and 8 bases for J; bases not matched to a gene: 10. Germline V gene lookup returns CDR1 SNHLY and CDR2 FYNNEI. The DNA for the CDR3 is TGTGCCAGCAGGCCTCTAGCGGGAGTTATGGATGAGCAGTTCTTC. The encoded protein is CASRPLAGVMDEQFF.

This clone appeared a few times. The rearrangement links TRBV30 to TRBJ2-6, with D hard to call. Germline V CDR1 and CDR2: GTSNPN, SVGIG (reference sequence). V lost 2 bases and J lost 0, with 5 bases in between. The CDR3 consists of 14 residues. The CDR3 region has the DNA TGTGCCTGGAGTACCAGCTCTGGGGCCAACGTCCTGACTTTC. Its translation: CAWSTSSGANVLTF.

The rearrangement links TRBV19 to TRBJ1-4; D possibly corresponds to TRBD1 (5 bases). V was cut by 10 bases and J by 0 bases, with 15 bases left in between. The CDR3 length is 15 residues. Germline CDR1 LNHDA, CDR2 SQIVND (reference sequence). Written as DNA, the CDR3 is TGTGCCATTGGAGACAGACGTGCAACTAATGAAAAACTGTTTTTT. Encoded protein: CAIGDRRATNEKLFF.

This chain's CDR3 is CASSRLRDRGQYF. DNA of the CDR3: TGTGCCAGCAGTAGACTCCGGGACAGGGGGCAGTACTTC. The J gene is TRBJ2-7, the V gene TRBV28; 10 bases agree with TRBD1. Germline CDR1 and CDR2: MDHEN and SYDVKM. The CDR3 is made up of 13 amino acids. V was pared by 5 bases and J by 9 bases, with 7 bases of the junction left unmatched.

Concerning this clone: The CDR3 end shows no conserved phenylalanine or tryptophan, and so a read error is likely. The CDR3 region has the DNA TGTGCCAGCAGCCCCGACAGGGGAAATGAAAAACTGTTTCTT. This gives the protein CASSPDRGNEKLFL. J is TRBJ1-4 and V is TRBV5-4, with TRBD1 identical over 8 bases. V was pared by 4 bases and J by 5 bases, with 4 bases of the junction left unmatched. The CDR3 has 14 amino acids. Germline lookup yields CDR1 SGHNT and CDR2 YYREEE (reference sequence).

The V gene is TRBV7-6, the J gene TRBJ1-1; D not certain. V dropped 3 bases and J dropped 2 bases, with 10 bases sitting between them. The CDR3 runs to 14 residues. Germline CDR1 is SGHVS and CDR2 is FNYEAQ. CDR3 sequence (DNA): TGTGCCAGCAGCTTCGGAGGCCCCAACACTGAAGCTTTCTTT. Translation: CASSFGGPNTEAFF.

Only a few counts were recorded for this clone. J is TRBJ2-1 and V is TRBV7-2; D is uncertain. The CDR3 sequence is 15 residues long. Per germline, CDR1 SGHTA and CDR2 FQGNSA. With 2 bases removed from V and 2 bases from J, the gap between germline ends came to 10 bases. The CDR3 DNA follows: TGTGCCAGCAGCTTAACCGCCCGGGCCTACAATGAGCAGTTCTTC. Translated: CASSLTARAYNEQFF.